The T cell receptor beta chain described here comes from a study of blood T cell repertoires in COVID-19. Study at large: Italy, Spain and the United States were the sources of the convalescent and acute COVID-19 samples.

Germline CDR1 and CDR2: LGHDT and YNNKEL (reference sequence). This CDR3 has 16 amino acids. The J segment lost 0 bases and the V segment lost 4 bases, leaving 5 bases of the junction unmatched. In the original processing: Researchers report that nucleated cell counts were estimated from reference gene primer amplification. Repertoires were generated with immunoSEQ multiplex PCR, while TCRdb's copy carries only in-frame clones and drops some. V and J calls and clone size follow that table, whereas D and trimming were derived from the DNA. This table holds 50,000 to 55,000 clones, approximately 90% found once.

The sample consisted of peripheral blood. The sequence was collected from a man older than 75 with acute or convalescent COVID-19. This chain connects TRBV3-1 (or the pseudogene TRBV3-2) to TRBJ2-2; 7 positions agree with TRBD2. CDR3 DNA: TGTGCCAGCAGCCTCCGGAGCGGGACGAACACCGGGGAGCTGTTTTTT. Its translation: CASSLRSGTNTGELFF.